Included here is one T cell receptor (beta chain) sequence, with context. The antigen is undetermined. The sample belongs to a study of vaccination and CD4 T cells after COVID-19. The Oncomine TCR Beta short-read assay sequenced DNA from cultured CD4+ T cells. TCRdb re-derived calls from the PCR reads in MiXCR, one entry per CDR3 protein. The top ten clones hold 13% of a sample with some 21,000 distinct CDR3 sequences, under 65% of them seen once. CDR3 length: 12 residues. V lost 1 base and J 6 bases, leaving 6 bases between the germline ends. CDR1 is SGHNT and CDR2 is YENEEA in the germline V gene. Treatment given: approximately nine-day PBMC culture with coronavirus spike peptide pools or control peptides (ViraFEST assay). Antigen-specific T cells were expanded with peptide pools by ViraFEST, and TCRs were then sequenced.

This sequence originates from a human donor who received a COVID-19 vaccine. V and J are TRBV11-3 and TRBJ1-2; D gene uncertain. The input for sequencing was CD4+ T cells from blood, cultured in vitro, taken after SARS-CoV-2 vaccination. The CDR3 loop reads CASSLGRNGYTF. As DNA, the CDR3 is TGTGCCAGCAGCTTAGGGAGGAATGGCTACACCTTC.